This entry lists 6 T cell receptor beta chains sequenced from one sample in a study of blood T cells in healthy people across ages (dated by TCRdb to between 2015 and 2016). Library preparation was by 5' RACE. Sequencing took place on an Illumina HiSeq 2500. The second PCR ran for about 7 to 11 cycles and used a J-beta primer mix along with a sample-barcoded 5' primer. TCRdb trimmed the raw reads at Q25, called clones with MiXCR and kept productive beta chains. Each record represents a unique CDR3 protein, reported with the most common genes and DNA among its rows. The sample table shows some 1.5 million distinct CDR3 sequences, and about 28% are seen once. Clones ranked in the top ten supply 7.7% of the sample. Source material: blood. These receptors all stem from a woman aged 25-40 years in good health.

Ten or more counts support this clonotype. V and J are TRBV12-3 or TRBV12-4 and TRBJ2-7, with 7 bases that match TRBD2. The V and J ends lost 3 bases and 0 bases, in that order; junction bases with no gene match: 5. The CDR3 is 15 amino acids. The CDR3 here is CASSLVASGSYEQYF. The CDR3 nucleotides read TGTGCCAGCAGTTTGGTTGCTAGCGGCTCCTACGAGCAGTACTTC.

Only a few counts were recorded for this clonotype. The chain uses TRBV28 and TRBJ2-5; D is uncertain. V was trimmed by 5 bases and J by 2 bases, leaving 15 bases between them. This CDR3 has 15 residues. CDR1 is MDHEN and CDR2 is SYDVKM in the germline V gene. The CDR3 DNA follows: TGTGCCAGCAGTCTCCCCCTGGGCAGACAAGAGACCCAGTACTTC. This gives the protein CASSLPLGRQETQYF.

This clonotype has a count of ten or more. The chain uses TRBV6-5 and TRBJ2-3; unclear D gene. The V end lost 2 bases, the J end lost 4 bases, and 10 bases lay between the germline ends. The CDR3 has 14 amino acids. Germline lookup yields CDR1 MNHEY and CDR2 SVGAGI. CDR3: CASSYGIMADTQYF. The CDR3, as DNA: TGTGCCAGCAGTTACGGAATCATGGCAGATACGCAGTATTTT.

Turning to this clonotype: Being one base from a much bigger clone, this may be a read error. The rearrangement joins TRBV4-1 to TRBJ2-7; 7 nucleotides line up with TRBD1. V lost 1 base, J lost 2 bases, and 11 bases stayed unmatched. Germline lookup yields CDR1 MGHRA and CDR2 YSYEKL. This CDR3 has 17 residues. CDR3 nucleotides: TGCGCCAGCAGCCAAGGAGTAGTAGGGGGCTTTGCCTACGAGCAGTACTTC. Translated, it gives CASSQGVVGGFAYEQYF.

This clonotype was counted at least ten times. V usage is TRBV12-3 or TRBV12-4 and J usage is TRBJ2-1; 7 bases match TRBD1. The CDR3 runs 12 residues. J was trimmed by 6 bases and V by 7 bases; bases with no gene match: 3. CDR3 nucleotide sequence: TGTGCCAGCATTTACAGGGGCAATGAGCAGTTCTTC. Its translation: CASIYRGNEQFF.

The rearrangement links TRBV19 to TRBJ1-5, with TRBD1 as a possible D gene (5 bases). The CDR3 sequence is 10 residues long. With 8 bases removed from V and 12 bases from J, the gap between germline ends came to 11 bases. Germline V gene sequence: CDR1 LNHDA, CDR2 SQIVND (reference sequence). The CDR3 protein is CASGRRDQHF. Here the CDR3 DNA reads TGTGCCAGTGGTCGCAGGGACCAGCATTTT.